What follows is one T cell receptor beta chain and its context. Its antigen is not identified. The data were taken from a study of T cell responses to AZD1222 COVID-19 vaccine. Study-wide background: Second-dose recipients at about 4 or about 12 weeks were treated as one pooled group.

The CDR3 extends over 15 amino acids. Germline CDR1 reads MNHNY; CDR2 reads SVGAGI (reference sequence). Unmatched junction bases numbered 4, after V lost 0 bases and J lost 3 bases. Whole-study findings and limits: Repertoires were sampled only after the peak T cell response. The CD4 TCRs associated with vaccination extended across spike and predominated at 160-218 and 743-854.

Using immunoSEQ multiplex PCR, the repertoire was profiled, and TCRdb retains in-frame clones only, with some absent. Of more than 100,000 clones listed, 88% are singletons. The chain combines TRBV6-6 with TRBJ2-5; 7 nucleotides match TRBD2. The receptor comes from an adult in good health. Material: peripheral blood, obtained on day 0 of AZD1222 vaccination. As DNA, the CDR3 is TGTGCCAGCAGTTACTCGGGCCGGGGGGAAGAGACCCAGTACTTC. This codes for CASSYSGRGEETQYF.